Below, one T cell receptor (beta chain) is given with its context. The target antigen is unknown. Following extraction, RNA underwent reverse transcription to cDNA, which served as the sequencing template. Sequenced by immunoSEQ multiplex PCR; TCRdb stores in-frame clones only, minus some. Of some 150,000 clones in the sample, 54% were seen once. Germline V gene lookup returns CDR1 ENHRY and CDR2 SYGVKD. V lost 2 bases, J lost 4 bases, and 2 bases stayed unmatched. The CDR3 has 14 amino acids. The entry originates in a study of CD8+ T cells in alopecia areata. Turning to the study itself: It was oral tofacitinib, at 5 to 10 mg twice daily, that treated patients received. The drug, tofacitinib, lasted 6 to 18 months, followed by 6 months off drug.

Findings of the study overall: Elevated clonality characterized lesional scalp relative to normal scalp, particularly in alopecia totalis/universalis. Persistence during tofacitinib was seen for many expanded lesional clones in scalp and blood.

Treatment: oral pan-JAK inhibitor, 5-10 mg twice daily. The material was CD8+ T cells sorted from blood, obtained at week 4, from a patient treated with tofacitinib. This TCR derives from a human donor with alopecia areata. The V and J genes are TRBV10-3 and TRBJ1-1, with 9 bases lining up with TRBD1. The CDR3 sequence is CAISEGQGFTEAFF. The CDR3 DNA reads TGTGCCATCAGTGAGGGACAGGGGTTCACTGAAGCTTTCTTT.